These T cell receptor beta chains were read from a single sample in a study of T cells in Graves' hyperthyroidism and ophthalmopathy. TCRdb independently ran MiXCR on the multiplex PCR reads; one entry per CDR3 protein. The data hold roughly 800,000 distinct CDR3 sequences, with roughly 40% observed a single time. Sequenced input: blood. The receptors shown here come from a young man with Graves' hyperthyroidism. Both conserved end residues are part of each CDR3. A D gene is named only where the DNA matches it firmly. Clone size is not always given. Where it is, it says once, few, many or a class for expanded clones.

D gene	V gene	clone size	J gene	CDR3 protein	CDR3 DNA
NA	TRBV10-3	NA	TRBJ1-5	CAISEGNGDSNQPQHF	TGTGCCATCAGTGAGGGCAACGGGGATAGCAATCAGCCCCAGCATTTT
TRBD2	TRBV5-1	NA	TRBJ2-5	CASSLASGGRRETQYF	TGCGCCAGCAGCTTGGCCAGCGGGGGTCGGCGGGAGACCCAGTACTTC
TRBD1	TRBV5-6	few	TRBJ2-7	CASSLRGTGPQEQYF	TGTGCCAGCAGCTTGAGGGGGACAGGGCCCCAAGAGCAGTACTTC
NA	TRBV7-8	many	TRBJ2-7	CASSSGRDAYEQYF	TGTGCCAGCAGCAGCGGTAGGGATGCCTACGAGCAGTACTTC
NA	TRBV29-1	NA	TRBJ1-5	CSVWGGTQPQHF	TGCAGCGTTTGGGGAGGGACTCAGCCCCAGCATTTT
NA	TRBV9	NA	TRBJ2-2	CASSVVGQSKLFF	TGTGCCAGCAGCGTAGTAGGGCAGTCGAAGCTGTTTTTT
NA	TRBV6-5	NA	TRBJ2-7	CASSYLGPEGYEQYF	TGTGCCAGCAGTTACTTGGGCCCGGAGGGGTACGAGCAGTACTTC
TRBD1	TRBV2	NA	TRBJ1-1	CASSVAGTGNTEAFF	TGTGCCAGCAGTGTTGCCGGGACAGGGAACACTGAAGCTTTCTTT
NA	TRBV9	once	TRBJ2-7	CASSRSGGCSYEQYF	TGTGCCAGCAGTCGGAGCGGTGGGTGCTCCTACGAGCAGTACTTC
TRBD1	TRBV2	many	TRBJ1-2	CASIGRGTTGYTF	TGTGCCAGCATAGGCAGGGGGACGACTGGCTACACCTTC
TRBD1	TRBV9	NA	TRBJ1-2	CASSATGQGTDYGYTF	TGTGCCAGCAGCGCAACAGGACAGGGGACGGACTATGGCTACACCTTC
TRBD1	TRBV7-9	few	TRBJ1-1	CASSPPTGGKGNTEAFF	TGTGCCAGCAGCCCACCGACAGGGGGAAAAGGAAACACTGAAGCTTTCTTT
TRBD1	TRBV6-5	NA	TRBJ1-6	CACRQGPYNSPLHF	TGTGCCTGCAGACAGGGACCCTATAATTCACCCCTCCACTTT
TRBD1	TRBV10-3	NA	TRBJ1-5	CATWRGTALNQPQHF	TGTGCCACCTGGAGGGGGACAGCCCTCAATCAGCCCCAGCATTTT
NA	TRBV7-9	many	TRBJ2-6	CASSSTRTRANVLTF	TGTGCCAGCAGCTCCACCAGGACGAGGGCCAACGTCCTGACTTTC
NA	TRBV29-1	NA	TRBJ1-1	CSVDLWEGNTEAFF	TGCAGCGTTGACTTATGGGAAGGGAACACTGAAGCTTTCTTT
NA	TRBV10-2	NA	TRBJ2-5	CASRDGGRWETQYF	TGCGCCAGCAGGGACGGGGGGCGTTGGGAGACCCAGTACTTC
NA	TRBV6-5	NA	TRBJ2-2	CASSYSGSYTGELFF	TGTGCCAGCAGTTACTCGGGCAGCTACACCGGGGAGCTGTTTTTT
NA	TRBV28	few	TRBJ2-5	CAIQMTAQETQYF	TGTGCCATACAAATGACAGCACAAGAGACCCAGTACTTC
NA	TRBV11-2	few	TRBJ2-7	CASSLFARISYEQYF	TGTGCCAGCAGCTTATTTGCCAGGATATCCTACGAGCAGTACTTC
NA	TRBV4-3	few	TRBJ1-4	CASSQGGIDEKLFF	TGCGCCAGCAGCCAAGGGGGAATAGATGAAAAACTGTTTTTT
NA	TRBV10-3	NA	TRBJ2-7	CAINGGEYF	TGTGCCATCAATGGAGGGGAGTACTTC
TRBD2	TRBV11-2	many	TRBJ2-5	CASSLWGLAESQETQYF	TGTGCCAGCAGCTTATGGGGACTAGCGGAGTCCCAAGAGACCCAGTACTTC
NA	TRBV4-2	NA	TRBJ1-3	CASSQAIGDGNTIYF	TGTGCCAGCAGCCAGGCTATAGGGGACGGAAACACCATATATTTT
TRBD2	TRBV7-9	many	TRBJ2-5	CASSLAGLAEETQYF	TGTGCCAGCAGCTTAGCGGGACTAGCAGAGGAGACCCAGTACTTC
NA	TRBV2	NA	TRBJ2-5	CASSPADGAWETQYF	TGTGCCAGCAGTCCAGCGGACGGGGCGTGGGAGACCCAGTACTTC
NA	TRBV29-1	few	TRBJ2-3	CSVVSVATSTDTQYF	TGCAGCGTTGTCTCGGTAGCGACTAGCACAGATACGCAGTATTTT
NA	TRBV12-3/TRBV12-4	many	TRBJ1-5	CASSPSRGDQPQHF	TGTGCCAGCAGTCCCTCGAGGGGGGATCAGCCCCAGCATTTT
NA	TRBV7-9	once	TRBJ2-5	CASTSQGPPGYF	TGTGCCAGCACCTCACAGGGCCCTCCTGGGTACTTC
NA	TRBV6-5	few	TRBJ1-5	CASSYSGDEDQPQHF	TGTGCCAGCAGTTACTCGGGGGATGAGGATCAGCCCCAGCATTTT
NA	TRBV12-3/TRBV12-4	many	TRBJ2-5	CASSFGQKETQYF	TGTGCCAGCAGTTTCGGGCAGAAGGAGACCCAGTACTTC
NA	TRBV19	few	TRBJ2-2	CASSLGGRSGELFF	TGTGCCAGTAGTTTGGGGGGCAGATCCGGGGAGCTGTTTTTT
NA	TRBV2	NA	TRBJ2-2	CASTGTAITGELFF	TGTGCCAGCACCGGGACGGCGATCACCGGGGAGCTGTTTTTT
NA	TRBV7-6	NA	TRBJ2-3	CASSPGVADTDTQYF	TGTGCCAGCAGTCCGGGAGTAGCGGACACAGATACGCAGTATTTT
TRBD1	TRBV2	many	TRBJ1-5	CASSSWTGTNQPQHF	TGTGCCAGCAGCTCCTGGACAGGGACCAATCAGCCCCAGCATTTT
NA	TRBV12-3/TRBV12-4	many	TRBJ2-6	CASSLPLRLSGANVLTF	TGTGCCAGCAGTCTCCCCCTCAGGCTCTCTGGGGCCAACGTCCTGACTTTC
TRBD1	TRBV4-1	NA	TRBJ2-7	CASSQVGQDTYEQYF	TGTGCCAGCAGCCAGGTCGGACAGGACACCTACGAGCAGTACTTC
TRBD1	TRBV9	few	TRBJ1-1	CASSVGPGQGGTEAFF	TGTGCCAGCAGCGTAGGTCCAGGACAGGGGGGCACTGAAGCTTTCTTT
NA	TRBV9	NA	TRBJ2-5	CASSGMWEETQYF	TGTGCCAGCAGCGGGATGTGGGAGGAGACCCAGTACTTC
NA	TRBV5-1	few	TRBJ2-5	CASSLVSGGTAETQYF	TGCGCCAGCAGCTTGGTCTCTGGCGGTACAGCGGAGACCCAGTACTTC
NA	TRBV29-1	NA	TRBJ2-7	CSGDGSYEQYF	TGCAGCGGGGACGGAAGTTACGAGCAGTACTTC